The rows below give T cell receptor beta chains drawn from one sample of a study of OX40 agonist ivuxolimab in advanced cancers. TCRdb's copy holds only in-frame clones and misses some; the assay was immunoSEQ multiplex PCR. This table holds fewer than 90,000 clones, roughly 86% found once. This material consisted of CD4+ or CD8+ T cells sorted from blood, taken in a trial of the OX40 agonist ivuxolimab. These receptors were taken from an adult with an advanced solid tumor such as melanoma, head and neck, liver or kidney cancer. Each CDR3 is given with its conserved first and last residue. D genes are given only for firm matches. Some rows mark clone size as missing; the rest say once, few, many or name a class of expanded clone.

>TRBV7-6|TRBJ2-7|17|TRBD2|.
CASSLRSGGVPPYEQYF
TGTGCCAGCAGCTTACGGAGCGGGGGGGTTCCTCCCTACGAGCAGTACTTC
>TRBV7-3|TRBJ2-2|15|TRBD1|.
CASSLGTGEAGELFF
TGTGCCAGCAGCTTAGGGACAGGGGAGGCCGGGGAGCTGTTTTTT
>TRBV10-3|TRBJ1-2|16|TRBD1|.
CAIRPDRGRANYGYTF
TGTGCCATCCGTCCGGACAGGGGGCGAGCTAACTATGGCTACACCTTC
>TRBV10-1|TRBJ1-1|13|.|.
CASRLTEYTEAFF
TGCGCCAGCAGACTGACAGAATACACTGAAGCTTTCTTT
>TRBV29-1|TRBJ1-1|13|.|.
CSVAFGMNTEAFF
TGCAGCGTTGCGTTTGGCATGAACACTGAAGCTTTCTTT
>TRBV28|TRBJ1-2|16|TRBD1|.
CASGGGGRTFNYGYTF
TGTGCCAGCGGAGGGGGCGGGAGAACCTTTAACTATGGCTACACCTTC
>TRBV21-1|TRBJ1-1|16|.|.
CASSPKVRGVNTEAFF
TGTGCCAGCAGCCCAAAGGTCAGGGGCGTGAACACTGAAGCTTTCTTT
>TRBV6-5|TRBJ1-5|14|.|.
CASRSRSINQPQHF
TGTGCCAGCAGATCTAGAAGCATCAATCAGCCCCAGCATTTT
>TRBV9|TRBJ2-1|15|.|.
CASSVAGSGYNEQFF
TGTGCCAGCAGCGTAGCGGGAAGCGGCTACAATGAGCAGTTCTTC
>TRBV28|TRBJ2-7|13|.|.
CASSFQGVYEQYF
TGTGCCAGCAGCTTCCAGGGCGTCTACGAGCAGTACTTC
>TRBV15|TRBJ2-1|16|.|.
CATSNRGYRAYNEQFF
TGTGCCACCAGCAACAGAGGGTACAGGGCCTACAATGAGCAGTTCTTC
>TRBV7-9|TRBJ1-5|14|.|.
CASSLLGSNQPQHF
TGTGCCAGCAGCTTATTGGGGAGCAATCAGCCCCAGCATTTT
>TRBV6-1|TRBJ2-7|14|.|.
CASSRWVSTVEQYF
TGTGCCAGCAGTCGGTGGGTGTCAACGGTCGAGCAGTACTTC
>TRBV2|TRBJ2-5|17|TRBD2|.
CASSEERGLAAEETQYF
TGTGCCAGCAGTGAAGAGCGGGGACTAGCGGCCGAAGAGACCCAGTACTTC
>TRBV7-2|TRBJ1-6|16|.|.
CASSLGSFIYNSPLHF
TGTGCCAGCAGCTTGGGCAGCTTTATCTATAATTCACCCCTCCACTTT
>TRBV28|TRBJ2-1|15|TRBD2|once
CASIYSGGYYNEQFF
TGTGCCAGCATTTATAGCGGGGGGTACTACAATGAGCAGTTCTTC
>TRBV29-1|TRBJ2-1|15|TRBD1|.
CSVEGGQTALGEQFF
TGCAGCGTTGAAGGGGGACAGACAGCTTTGGGTGAGCAGTTCTTC
>TRBV29-1|TRBJ1-5|14|TRBD1|.
CSVQQGAGNQPQHF
TGCAGCGTTCAACAGGGGGCTGGCAATCAGCCCCAGCATTTT
>TRBV18|TRBJ2-1|15|TRBD1|.
CASSRTGDSYNEQFF
TGTGCCAGCTCAAGGACAGGAGACTCCTACAATGAGCAGTTCTTC
>TRBV20-1|TRBJ1-2|11|.|.
CSAVPRYGYTF
TGCAGTGCCGTCCCCAGGTATGGCTACACCTTC
>TRBV7-6|TRBJ2-7|13|.|few
CASSLVSPGGQYF
TGTGCCAGCAGCTTAGTATCTCCCGGCGGGCAGTACTTC
>TRBV7-8|TRBJ2-1|14|.|.
CASSLDRVVNEQFF
TGTGCCAGCAGCTTAGATAGGGTAGTGAATGAGCAGTTCTTC
>TRBV15|TRBJ2-3|15|.|.
CATARGRFGTDTQYF
TGTGCCACCGCTAGAGGACGTTTTGGCACAGATACGCAGTATTTT
>TRBV7-8|TRBJ2-5|14|TRBD2|.
CASSLLAGEETQYF
TGTGCCAGCAGCTTACTAGCGGGAGAAGAGACCCAGTACTTC
>TRBV4-2|TRBJ2-3|15|TRBD2|.
CASSQEGLDFDTQYF
TGTGCCAGCAGCCAAGAAGGACTAGACTTTGATACGCAGTATTTT
>TRBV19|TRBJ2-1|16|.|.
CASSVNRETLYNEQFF
TGTGCCAGTAGTGTCAACAGGGAAACGTTGTACAATGAGCAGTTCTTC
>TRBV10-3|TRBJ1-5|14|.|once
CAISKQGREEPQHF
TGTGCCATCAGTAAACAGGGCCGGGAGGAGCCCCAGCATTTT
>TRBV11-2|TRBJ2-3|17|TRBD2|.
CASSLGASGRPTDTQYF
TGTGCCAGCAGCTTAGGGGCTAGCGGGCGCCCCACAGATACGCAGTATTTT
>TRBV7-9|TRBJ1-1|17|.|.
CASSPVGGRTMNTEAFF
TGTGCCAGCAGCCCAGTGGGGGGACGGACGATGAACACTGAAGCTTTCTTT
>TRBV7-8|TRBJ1-5|16|TRBD1|.
CASGGVAGGSNQPQHF
TGTGCCAGCGGAGGGGTGGCAGGGGGTAGCAATCAGCCCCAGCATTTT
>TRBV10-3|TRBJ1-4|13|.|.
CATNKGANEKLFF
TGTGCCACCAATAAGGGTGCTAATGAAAAACTGTTTTTT
>TRBV6-5|TRBJ2-5|12|.|.
CASSPRGETQYF
TGTGCCAGCAGTCCGCGGGGAGAGACCCAGTACTTC
>TRBV28|TRBJ2-7|14|.|.
CASSLGQDPYEQYF
TGTGCCAGCAGTTTAGGGCAGGACCCCTACGAGCAGTACTTC
>TRBV19|TRBJ2-7|13|.|.
CASRASGPGEQYF
TGTGCCAGTAGGGCCAGCGGACCCGGGGAGCAGTACTTC
>TRBV7-8|TRBJ1-3|14|.|.
CASSLGVAGNTIYF
TGTGCCAGCAGCCTTGGGGTAGCTGGAAACACCATATATTTT
>TRBV18|TRBJ1-2|14|TRBD1|.
CASSPARGQRGYTF
TGTGCCAGCTCACCGGCCAGGGGGCAACGTGGCTACACCTTC
>TRBV4-1|TRBJ1-2|16|.|few
CASSQDLGPRAYGYTF
TGCGCCAGCAGCCAAGATCTGGGCCCTCGGGCCTATGGCTACACCTTC
>TRBV6-5|TRBJ2-5|14|TRBD1|.
CASGQGRNQETQYF
TGTGCCAGCGGACAGGGGAGGAACCAAGAGACCCAGTACTTC
>TRBV6-1|TRBJ2-1|15|.|few
CASRSRGGTYNEQFF
TGTGCCAGCAGATCAAGGGGGGGTACCTACAATGAGCAGTTCTTC
>TRBV10-1|TRBJ1-1|14|.|.
CASSEAREVPEAFF
TGCGCCAGCAGTGAAGCCAGGGAAGTCCCTGAAGCTTTCTTT
>TRBV7-7|TRBJ2-1|15|.|.
CASSREGGTYNEQFF
TGTGCCAGCAGTAGAGAGGGGGGTACCTACAATGAGCAGTTCTTC
>TRBV21-1|TRBJ1-5|14|.|.
CASSTQYRNQPQHF
TGTGCCAGCAGCACCCAGTATCGCAATCAGCCCCAGCATTTT
>TRBV4-3|TRBJ2-5|16|.|few
CASSQVSVGGEETQYF
TGCGCCAGCAGCCAAGTATCTGTCGGGGGTGAAGAGACCCAGTACTTC
>TRBV4-2|TRBJ2-5|14|.|.
CASSRRGDPETQYF
TGTGCCAGCAGCCGAAGGGGGGACCCAGAGACCCAGTACTTC
>TRBV5-1|TRBJ2-1|15|.|.
CASSGSGVTYNEQFF
TGCGCCAGCAGCGGTAGCGGTGTTACCTACAATGAGCAGTTCTTC
>TRBV6-1|TRBJ2-5|13|.|.
CASSGGVVETQYF
TGTGCCAGCAGTGGAGGGGTGGTTGAGACCCAGTACTTC
>TRBV6-4|TRBJ1-1|14|TRBD1|.
CASKPGQGDTEAFF
TGTGCCAGCAAACCCGGACAGGGGGACACTGAAGCTTTCTTT